This is a list of T cell receptor beta chains from one sample in a study of shared clonotypes between healthy human individuals. Assay: immunoSEQ multiplex PCR; the TCRdb copy retains only in-frame clones and omits some. The sample has around 500,000 clones, 79% seen once; the top ten hold roughly 12%. The sample comprised PBMCs. These receptors all come from a middle-aged woman in good health. Some clones in this sample may be carry-over from other donors' samples. The CDR3 runs from the conserved cysteine through the conserved F or W. A D gene is named only where the DNA matches it firmly. Expanded clones get a size class; other rows say once, few or many, or leave the size out.

>.|TRBV27|TRBJ1-5|TRBD1
TGTGCCAGCAGTTTCGCCTTCGACAGGGAGGGCAATCAGCCCCAGCATTTT
CASSFAFDREGNQPQHF
>.|TRBV6-6|TRBJ1-4|TRBD1
TGTGCCAGCAGTCCAGGGGGCGCAGATGAAAAACTGTTTTTT
CASSPGGADEKLFF
>few|TRBV30|TRBJ2-7|TRBD2
TGTGCCTGGCGAAAAGCGGGAGGCTCCTACGAGCAGTACTTC
CAWRKAGGSYEQYF
>.|TRBV28|TRBJ1-3|.
TGTGCCAGCAGTTTCGGCGGGCGCCCAAGAAACACCATATATTTT
CASSFGGRPRNTIYF
>many|TRBV7-3|TRBJ2-3|.
TGTGCCAGCAGCTCCGGACATAGCACAGATACGCAGTATTTT
CASSSGHSTDTQYF
>.|TRBV5-6|TRBJ1-2|TRBD1
TGTGCCAGCAGCCTGGGCGGGACAGGGCCTCTGGCCTTC
CASSLGGTGPLAF
>.|TRBV4-2|TRBJ2-7|TRBD2
TGTGCCAGCAGCCAAGTAGGGGCGGGAGCCTACGAGCAGTACTTC
CASSQVGAGAYEQYF
>.|TRBV5-1|TRBJ2-5|TRBD1
TGCGCCAGCAGCTTGGAGGGACAGGGGACGCTGACTAGGATCCAAGAGACCCAGTACTTC
CASSLEGQGTLTRIQETQYF
>once|TRBV27|TRBJ2-7|TRBD2
TGTGCCAGCAGTTTATCCTCTAGCGGGAGAACCTACGAGCAGTACTTC
CASSLSSSGRTYEQYF
>.|TRBV7-8|TRBJ1-2|TRBD1
TGTGCCAGCAGCTTAACAGGGGCTAACTATGGCTACACCTTC
CASSLTGANYGYTF
>.|TRBV10-3|TRBJ2-5|TRBD1
TGTGCCATCAAAAACAGGGGACGGGTAAAAGAGACCCAGTACTTC
CAIKNRGRVKETQYF
>.|TRBV28|TRBJ1-4|TRBD1
TGTGCCAGCAGTCCCTTACAGGGGGCGCGGAGTGAAAAACTGTTTTTT
CASSPLQGARSEKLFF
>.|TRBV10-3|TRBJ2-7|TRBD2
TGTGCCACCATCTCAGGTGCGGGGGGAACCTACGAGCAGTACTTC
CATISGAGGTYEQYF
>few|TRBV5-6|TRBJ1-6|.
TGTGCCAGCAGCCGGGGGCTTGGGTACGGACCAAATTCACCCCTCCACTTT
CASSRGLGYGPNSPLHF
>once|TRBV7-8|TRBJ1-3|.
TGTGCCAGCAGCACCCCAGCTTCTGGAAACACCATATATTTT
CASSTPASGNTIYF
>.|TRBV6-1|TRBJ2-7|.
TGTGCCAGCATCAAGGGGCCTTGGACGGAGCAAGAGTACTTC
CASIKGPWTEQEYF
>.|TRBV5-1|TRBJ2-1|.
TGCGCCAGCAGGTCCCAGGGCACTTCGAATGAGCAGTTCTTC
CASRSQGTSNEQFF
>.|TRBV7-8|TRBJ2-7|TRBD2
TGTGCCAGCAGCCCACAAGCGGGAGGCTCCTACGAGCAGTACTTC
CASSPQAGGSYEQYF
>.|TRBV7-9|TRBJ2-7|.
TGTGCCAGCAGCCACACAGCGACCTACGAGCAGTACTTC
CASSHTATYEQYF
>.|TRBV10-1|TRBJ1-1|.
TGCGCCAGCAAAGGGTCGCAAGCTTTCTTT
CASKGSQAFF
>.|TRBV30|TRBJ2-7|.
TGTGCCTGGACAACAGCTACCTACGAGCAGTACTTC
CAWTTATYEQYF
>.|TRBV12-5|TRBJ2-1|.
TGTGCTAGTGGTTTGGGTCGCGGGATCTGGGATGAGCAGTTCTTC
CASGLGRGIWDEQFF
>.|TRBV7-3|TRBJ2-1|TRBD2
TGTGCCAGCAGCTTTTCCCCTAGCGGGGTTTACAATGAGCAGTTCTTC
CASSFSPSGVYNEQFF
>once|TRBV18|TRBJ2-1|TRBD2
TGTGCCAGCTCACCAAAGGCTAGCGGGATGTTGGGGAATGAGCAGTTCTTC
CASSPKASGMLGNEQFF
>.|TRBV6-1|TRBJ2-3|TRBD2
TGTGCCAGCAGTGAGGCCCTAGCGGGAGGGACAGATACGCAGTATTTT
CASSEALAGGTDTQYF
>.|TRBV5-1|TRBJ1-1|.
TGCGCCAGCAGCTTGGAGGGGGACTTTAGGACTGAAGCTTTCTTT
CASSLEGDFRTEAFF
>.|TRBV28|TRBJ2-6|.
TGTGCCAGCAGCCGCCCCTCTGGGGCCAACGTCCTGACTTTC
CASSRPSGANVLTF
>.|TRBV14|TRBJ1-2|.
TGTGCCAGCAGCCCACACCGCGGACAAGGCTATGGCTACACCTTC
CASSPHRGQGYGYTF
>.|TRBV30|TRBJ2-2|TRBD1
TGTGCGTGTGACAGGGGCCTTGTTACCGGGGAGCTGTTTTTT
CACDRGLVTGELFF
>.|TRBV15|TRBJ2-1|.
TGTGCCACCAGCAGAGCTCGGAATGAGCAGTTCTTC
CATSRARNEQFF
>many|TRBV4-1|TRBJ2-1|.
TGCGCCAGCAGCCACGCTTCTATTAGCGCCCCCCCGGAGGATGAGCAGTTCTTC
CASSHASISAPPEDEQFF
>.|TRBV7-2|TRBJ1-1|.
TGTGCCAGCAGCCCAAGGACGGTTGAAGCTTTCTTT
CASSPRTVEAFF
>.|TRBV5-1|TRBJ2-7|.
TGCGCCAGCAGCTTGGGCAGGGACTCCTACGAGCAGTACTTC
CASSLGRDSYEQYF
>.|TRBV6-1|TRBJ1-1|TRBD1
TGTGCCAGCAGTGAACAGGGGGCGGACACTGAAGCTTTCTTT
CASSEQGADTEAFF
>few|TRBV5-1|TRBJ2-5|TRBD2
TGCGCCAGCAGCTCCACTAGCGGGAGCGGAGAGACCCAGTACTTC
CASSSTSGSGETQYF
>.|TRBV6-5|TRBJ2-5|TRBD1
TGTGCCAGCAGTTACGGACAGGGGGTTGTAGAGACCCAGTACTTC
CASSYGQGVVETQYF
>.|TRBV29-1|TRBJ2-3|TRBD2
TGCAGCTCCGAGGTAGCGGGTCAAACAGATACGCAGTATTTT
CSSEVAGQTDTQYF